One and the same sample provided the 32 T cell receptor beta chains below, sequenced in a study of regulatory T cells in long-lasting Graves disease. Regarding time point: newly diagnosed GD, antithyroid drugs for less than 3 months. The TCR library used RNA extracted from PBMCs. TCR beta libraries were built with iRepertoire HTBI primers and Arm-PCR of CDR3 regions. TCRdb used MiXCR to reprocess the multiplex PCR reads, holding one entry per CDR3 protein. The data hold 350,000 to 400,000 distinct CDR3 sequences, with roughly 15% observed a single time. This material consisted of peripheral blood mononuclear cells (PBMCs), taken at new diagnosis, from a patient treated with antithyroid drugs. These TCRs come from a female donor with Graves disease.

The chain has TRBV4-1 and TRBJ2-3; D may be TRBD1 or TRBD2 (6 bases each). The length of the CDR3 is 16 residues. CDR1 is MGHRA, CDR2 YSYEKL, per germline. Trimming removed 4 bases at V and 3 bases at J, with 17 bases between. As DNA, the CDR3 is TGCGCCAGCAGCCGTCTGGTGGGGGGCTGGACAGATACGCAGTATTTT. Translating gives CASSRLVGGWTDTQYF.

J is TRBJ2-5 and V is TRBV7-6; the D gene is possibly TRBD1 (6 bases). The CDR3 runs to 16 residues. Germline V lookup: CDR1 SGHVS, CDR2 FNYEAQ. V lost 4 bases and J lost 1, with 16 bases in between. CDR3: CASSSTGQQFQETQYF. Written as DNA, the CDR3 is TGTGCCAGCAGCTCTACCGGACAGCAATTCCAAGAGACCCAGTACTTC.

This clonotype was observed many times. The chain has TRBV12-3 or TRBV12-4 and TRBJ1-4; D unclear. V was trimmed by 3 bases and J by 8 bases, leaving 13 bases between them. The CDR3 runs 14 residues. The CDR3 loop reads CASSLRNVEEKLFF. The CDR3 region has the DNA TGTGCCAGCAGTTTGAGGAATGTAGAGGAAAAACTGTTTTTT.

Ten or more counts support this clonotype. The rearrangement links TRBV20-1 to TRBJ2-1, with D maybe TRBD2 (5 bases). V was trimmed by 5 bases and J by 5 bases, leaving 10 bases between them. There are 12 residues in the CDR3. Germline values: CDR1 DFQATT, CDR2 SNEGSKA (reference sequence). This CDR3 is CSAAEGDNEQFF. The CDR3 nucleotides read TGCAGTGCTGCTGAGGGCGACAATGAGCAGTTCTTC.

The V gene is TRBV9, the J gene TRBJ2-3; D is perhaps TRBD2 (6 bases). V was pared by 4 bases and J by 6 bases, with 24 bases between. There are 17 residues in the CDR3. The V gene's germline CDR1 is SGDLS and CDR2 YYNGEE. The CDR3 DNA is TGTGCCAGCAGCTTCACGGGGACTTCGAATTTGGCGGATACGCAGTATTTT. Protein: CASSFTGTSNLADTQYF. The whole variable domain, remainder taken from reference TRBV9 and TRBJ2-3, is DSGVTQTPKHLITATGQRVTLRCSPRSGDLSVYWYQQSLDQGLQFLIQYYNGEERAKGNILERFSAQQFPDLHSELNLSSLELGDSALYFCASSFTGTSNLADTQYFGPGTRLTVL.

The V gene is TRBV28, the J gene TRBJ2-3, with 9 bases identical to TRBD2. The CDR3 consists of 17 residues. Germline-derived CDR1 and CDR2 are MDHEN and SYDVKM. V dropped 5 bases and J dropped 0; count of bases not matched to a gene: 9. In DNA form, the CDR3 reads TGTGCCAGCAGTCGACAAAGACTAGCGGCTAGCACAGATACGCAGTATTTT. This encodes CASSRQRLAASTDTQYF.

The rearrangement links TRBV7-2 to TRBJ2-4, with D hard to call. CDR1 and CDR2 (germline): SGHTA, FQGNSA. V was shortened by 0 bases and J by 8 bases, with 5 bases between the two germline ends. The CDR3 totals 12 residues. The CDR3 DNA sequence: TGTGCCAGCAGCTTAGCATCGGACATTCAGTACTTC. Translation: CASSLASDIQYF.

The table lists this clonotype with many counts. The V gene is TRBV5-5, the J gene TRBJ2-3, with 7 bases identical to TRBD1. The CDR3 is 18 residues long. Trimming at V came to 3 bases and at J to 2 bases, leaving 15 bases not matched to a gene. Germline CDR1 reads SGHKS; CDR2 reads YYEKEE (reference sequence). The CDR3, as DNA: TGTGCCAGCAGCTCAACCTCCCGGACAGGCCGATTCACAGATACGCAGTATTTT. This sequence encodes CASSSTSRTGRFTDTQYF.

This clonotype was recorded many times. The chain couples TRBV20-1 to TRBJ2-7; 9 bases are shared with TRBD1. The CDR3 is 15 amino acids. The germline gives CDR1 DFQATT, CDR2 SNEGSKA (reference sequence). V lost 0 bases to trimming and J lost 6 bases; unmatched junction nucleotides: 9. CDR3 DNA: TGCAGTGCTAGAGACACCGGGACAGGGACCACCGAGCAGTACTTC. Translating it yields CSARDTGTGTTEQYF.

Many counts were recorded for this clonotype. This chain joins TRBV3-1 and TRBJ1-2, with D maybe TRBD1 (5 bases). Trimming cost V 5 bases and J 8 bases, with 6 bases left between them. CDR1 is LGHDT, CDR2 YNNKEL, per germline (reference sequence). This CDR3 comprises 10 residues. The DNA for the CDR3 is TGTGCCAGCAGCGGGACCGGCTACACCTTC. This encodes CASSGTGYTF.

This chain joins TRBV12-3 or TRBV12-4 and TRBJ2-5; 9 bases agree with TRBD2. Germline trimming cut 4 bases from V and 4 bases from J; bases unmatched to any gene: 7. The CDR3 covers 15 residues. Here the CDR3 DNA reads TGTGCCAGCAGTTACTCGCGGGGGGGCCGAGAGACCCAGTACTTC. Translating it yields CASSYSRGGRETQYF.

Concerning this clonotype itself: With a much larger clone just one base away, this may be a read error. The chain has TRBV6-1 and TRBJ2-3; 7 bases are shared with TRBD2. Germline assignment: CDR1 MNHNS and CDR2 SASEGT. The CDR3 is made up of 18 amino acids. V lost 7 bases to trimming and J lost 0 bases; unmatched junction nucleotides: 16. The CDR3 reads CASTRGDDSSPSTDTQYF. The CDR3 bases are TGTGCCAGCACCCGGGGGGACGACTCCTCCCCTAGCACAGATACGCAGTATTTT.

This clonotype was recorded only once. V is TRBV9 and J is TRBJ1-5, with 8 positions matching TRBD1. Germline values: CDR1 SGDLS, CDR2 YYNGEE. There are 15 residues in the CDR3. With 3 bases clipped from V and 7 bases from J, the junction kept 9 bases outside the gene matches. Here the CDR3 reads CASSETGEGYQPQHF. The CDR3, as DNA: TGTGCCAGCAGCGAGACAGGGGAGGGATACCAGCCCCAGCATTTT.

This sequence joins TRBV19 and TRBJ2-7, with D maybe TRBD2 (6 bases). This CDR3 is built from 14 residues. Germline CDR1 is LNHDA and CDR2 is SQIVND (reference sequence). V lost 3 bases and J lost 0, with 9 bases in between. The CDR3 loop is CASSMRGSSYEQYF. CDR3 nucleotides: TGTGCCAGTAGTATGCGGGGATCCTCCTACGAGCAGTACTTC.

In this sample, this clonotype turned up many times. This chain uses TRBV4-3 with TRBJ1-1; D is possibly TRBD1 (6 bases). This CDR3 has 16 residues. V gave up 1 base and J gave up 0 bases, with 12 bases separating them. In germline, CDR1 is LGHNA, CDR2 YSLEER. This CDR3 reads CASSQAPGHMNTEAFF. The CDR3 bases are TGCGCCAGCAGCCAAGCTCCGGGACACATGAACACTGAAGCTTTCTTT.

This clonotype was counted many times. This chain links TRBV20-1 with TRBJ1-5; the D is unclear. Trimming stripped 3 bases from V and 1 base from J, with 19 bases between. Germline CDR1 DFQATT, CDR2 SNEGSKA (reference sequence). There are 17 residues in the CDR3. In nucleotides, the CDR3 is TGCAGTGCTAGGCTCTTGGTTGGGGTCGGAAGCAATCAGCCCCAGCATTTT. This gives the protein CSARLLVGVGSNQPQHF.

V gene TRBV18 combines with J gene TRBJ2-2; 9 bases fit TRBD1. This CDR3 comprises 15 residues. Germline lookup yields CDR1 KGHSH and CDR2 LQKENI. After removal of 3 bases from V and 3 bases from J, the junction contained 2 bases not matched to a gene. The CDR3 nucleotides are TGTGCCAGCTCACCGAGGACAGGGGACACCGGGGAGCTGTTTTTT. Amino acids: CASSPRTGDTGELFF.

Concerning this clonotype itself: This may arise from a read error, as a much more abundant clone is one base away. V is TRBV11-2 and J is TRBJ1-2; the match to TRBD1 covers 7 bases. Germline V gene sequence: CDR1 SGHAT, CDR2 FQNNGV. The CDR3 spans 13 residues. Germline trimming cut 4 bases from V and 8 bases from J; bases unmatched to any gene: 7. CDR3 in amino acids: CASSSRDSDGYTF. The CDR3 nucleotides read TGTGCCAGCAGCTCCCGGGACAGTGACGGCTACACCTTC.

This clonotype was seen just once. Possible read error: a much larger clone is one base away. The chain recombines TRBV6-2 or TRBV6-3 with TRBJ2-1; a weak D match, TRBD2 (5 bases). The CDR3 is 16 residues long. Per the germline V gene, CDR1 is MNHEY and CDR2 is SVGEGT. CDR3 sequence: CAGSYRADVSYNEQFF. CDR3 nucleotide sequence: TGTGCCGGCAGTTACCGAGCGGACGTCTCCTACAATGAGCAGTTCTTC.

This clonotype was detected only once. At one end the junction does not follow the germline gene, possibly because of a read error. The rearrangement uses TRBV28 and TRBJ1-4; a possible D gene is TRBD1 (6 bases). CDR1 is MDHEN and CDR2 is SYDVKM in the germline V gene. The CDR3 totals 15 residues. DNA of the CDR3: TGTGCCAGCAGTCTAAACAGGGTAGAGGATGAAGAACTGTTTTTT. It specifies CASSLNRVEDEELFF.

The chain has TRBV27 and TRBJ1-6, with 7 bases fitting TRBD1. This CDR3 contains 16 residues. Germline assignment: CDR1 MNHEY and CDR2 SMNVEV (reference sequence). The V segment lost 5 bases and the J segment 5 bases; nucleotides outside the gene matches: 9. The CDR3 sequence is CASSQKPGQHNSPLHF. The CDR3 nucleotides are TGTGCCAGCAGTCAAAAACCGGGACAGCATAATTCACCCCTCCACTTT.

This clonotype was picked up many times. In DNA form, the CDR3 reads TGTGCCAGCAGTGCTTCTCGGGGGGGTTCAGATACGCAGTATTTT. Amino acids: CASSASRGGSDTQYF. The J gene is TRBJ2-3, the V gene TRBV2; 8 bases align to TRBD2. The trim removed 4 bases at V and 4 bases at J, leaving 7 bases unmatched. This CDR3 comprises 15 residues. The germline gives CDR1 SNHLY, CDR2 FYNNEI.

The V call is TRBV19, the J call TRBJ1-1; D possibly corresponds to TRBD1 (5 bases). CDR3 length: 15 residues. Germline V gene lookup returns CDR1 LNHDA and CDR2 SQIVND (reference sequence). V shed 5 bases and J shed 4 bases, with 17 bases lying between them. CDR3 in amino acids: CASSHFRDGRTEAFF. The CDR3 DNA is TGTGCCAGTAGTCACTTCCGGGACGGACGCACTGAAGCTTTCTTT.

This clonotype has at least ten counts. The gene calls are TRBV6-1 and TRBJ1-2; D gene unclear. The germline V gene encodes CDR1 MNHNS and CDR2 SASEGT. The CDR3 length is 13 residues. The germline V and J ends were trimmed by 5 bases and 6 bases, with 13 bases remaining between them. The CDR3 bases are TGTGCCAGCAGTACCTGGACGGTCAATGGCTACACCTTC. Its protein is CASSTWTVNGYTF.

This clonotype came up many times. The chain carries TRBV9 and TRBJ1-1; D remains ambiguous. This CDR3 contains 15 residues. CDR1 and CDR2 from the germline V gene are SGDLS and YYNGEE. The V end was cut by 0 bases, the J end by 1 base, with 10 bases between. CDR3 region: CASSVDGIPNTEAFF. CDR3 DNA: TGTGCCAGCAGCGTAGACGGGATTCCGAACACTGAAGCTTTCTTT.

This clonotype was recorded at least ten times. This chain joins TRBV6-1 and TRBJ2-3; D may be TRBD2 (6 bases). This CDR3 has 14 amino acids. Trimming removed 8 bases from V and 2 bases from J, with 14 bases in between. Per germline, CDR1 MNHNS and CDR2 SASEGT. The CDR3 reads CASGSGLYTDTQYF. CDR3 nucleotides: TGTGCCAGCGGTAGCGGACTATACACAGATACGCAGTATTTT.

A note on this clonotype: A junction end diverges from the germline sequence, so it may reflect a read error. This sequence joins TRBV18 and TRBJ1-1; possible D gene TRBD1, 5 bases. CDR3 size: 16 residues. Per the germline V gene, CDR1 is KGHSH and CDR2 is LQKENI. CDR3 region: CASSPPLKGELRGAFF. The CDR3 DNA reads TGTGCCAGCTCCCCACCTCTGAAAGGGGAACTTCGGGGAGCTTTCTTT.

The chain uses TRBV5-6 and TRBJ1-1, with D unclear. The germline CDR1 and CDR2 sequences are SGHDT and YYEEEE. V was trimmed by 1 base and J by 5 bases, leaving 15 bases between them. CDR3 length: 15 residues. This CDR3 reads CASSLKEGRGTEAFF. CDR3 DNA sequence: TGTGCCAGCAGCTTGAAGGAGGGAAGAGGGACTGAAGCTTTCTTT.

This clonotype was detected only a few times. V gene TRBV9 combines with J gene TRBJ1-6, with D unresolved. This CDR3 has 13 residues. V lost 4 bases, J lost 6 bases, and 8 bases lay in between. Germline CDR1 and CDR2: SGDLS and YYNGEE. The CDR3 DNA follows: TGTGCCAGCAGCCAAACCAGTAATTCACCCCTCCACTTT. This sequence encodes CASSQTSNSPLHF.

The chain joins TRBV9 to TRBJ1-2; D not resolved. From germline, CDR1 is SGDLS and CDR2 YYNGEE. This CDR3 is 14 amino acids long. Trimming stripped 3 bases from V and 1 base from J, with 10 bases between. CDR3 loop: CASSESGINYGYTF. As DNA, the CDR3 is TGTGCCAGCAGCGAGTCTGGGATTAACTATGGCTACACCTTC.

This clonotype was observed at least ten times. J is TRBJ2-5 and V is TRBV5-4; D possibly corresponds to TRBD1 (5 bases). This CDR3 comprises 14 residues. The V and J ends lost 2 bases and 5 bases respectively, with 13 bases between them. CDR1 is SGHNT and CDR2 is YYREEE in the germline V gene (reference sequence). Here the CDR3 DNA reads TGTGCCAGCAGCTTCGACAGTGCAGAGGAGACCCAGTACTTC. Protein product: CASSFDSAEETQYF.

This clonotype was observed many times. V usage is TRBV19 and J usage is TRBJ2-1; perhaps TRBD1 as D (5 bases). This CDR3 spans 15 amino acids. V lost 3 bases and J 5 bases, leaving 14 bases between the germline ends. Germline-derived CDR1 and CDR2 are LNHDA and SQIVND (reference sequence). The CDR3 protein is CASSIRQKSHNEQFF. DNA for the CDR3: TGTGCCAGTAGTATCAGACAGAAATCCCACAATGAGCAGTTCTTC. Looking up the rest from reference TRBV19 and TRBJ2-1 gives the full variable domain: DGGITQSPKYLFRKEGQNVTLSCEQNLNHDAMYWYRQDPGQGLRLIYYSQIVNDFQKGDIAEGYSVSREKKESFPLTVTSAQKNPTAFYLCASSIRQKSHNEQFFGPGTRLTVL.